The 9 T cell receptor beta chains presented below share a single source sample, sequenced in a study of pediatric ulcerative colitis (dated by TCRdb to the late 2010s). Library construction relied on the immunoSEQ multiplex PCR assay. The clones in this table, taken by TCRdb from immuneACCESS, are in-frame only. Not every clone is retained; where verified, under half of the shortfall comes from an unresolved V gene, and the cause of the rest is unknown. The table for this sample lists approximately 40,000 clones; around 73% of them were counted only once. The ten largest make up roughly 0.7% of the sample. During colonoscopy, one to two pinch biopsies were obtained from the rectum for research purposes. Sample: gut tissue. These receptor sequences come from a boy aged 5-17 years with moderate ulcerative colitis.

This chain connects TRBV2 to TRBJ1-2; weak D call: TRBD1 (6 bases). CDR1 SNHLY and CDR2 FYNNEI come from the germline V gene. The CDR3 sequence is 14 residues long. V gave up 7 bases and J gave up 4 bases, with 16 bases separating them. The CDR3 spells CASNQWGGGYGYTF. In DNA, the CDR3 is TGTGCCAGCAATCAATGGGGGGGCGGCTATGGCTACACCTTC.

The rearrangement uses TRBV12-5 and TRBJ1-5; a possible D gene is TRBD1 (5 bases). The germline gives CDR1 LGHNT, CDR2 FRNRAP. This CDR3 has 15 residues. Trimming removed 9 bases at V and 2 bases at J, with 17 bases between. CDR3 in amino acids: CARGGLRFGNQPQHF. DNA of the CDR3: TGTGCTAGGGGGGGGTTGCGGTTTGGCAATCAGCCCCAGCATTTT. The full variable domain, in which reference TRBV12-5 and TRBJ1-5 provide the parts outside the CDR3, is DARVTQTPRHKVTEMGQEVTMRCQPILGHNTVFWYRQTMMQGLELLAYFRNRAPLDDSGMPKDRFSAEMPDATLATLKIQPSEPRDSAVYFCARGGLRFGNQPQHFGDGTRLSIL.

The CDR3 region is CASSYRAAYGYTF. CDR3 coding DNA: TGTGCCAGCAGTTACAGGGCGGCGTATGGCTACACCTTC. The chain uses TRBV6-5 and TRBJ1-2; D not resolved. The V gene lost 2 bases and the J gene lost 5 bases, with 9 bases spanning the gap. Germline values: CDR1 MNHEY, CDR2 SVGAGI. CDR3 length: 13 amino acids.

This chain uses TRBV29-1 with TRBJ2-1; D possibly corresponds to TRBD2 (6 bases). Trimming cost V 3 bases and J 1 base, with 13 bases left between them. Germline CDR1 SQVTM, CDR2 ANQGSEA. This CDR3 has 15 residues. The CDR3 loop is CSVEAGRGSYNEQFF. The CDR3, as DNA: TGCAGCGTTGAGGCGGGACGGGGGTCCTACAATGAGCAGTTCTTC.

The rearrangement joins TRBV10-1 to TRBJ2-7; tentative D call: TRBD1 (7 bases). Germline CDR1 is WNHNN and CDR2 is SYGVQD (reference sequence). Trimming cost V 6 bases and J 6 bases, with 18 bases left between them. CDR3 length equals 14 residues. The CDR3 coding sequence is TGCGCCAGCAGGGCCCAGGGGGAGGCCTCCGAGCAGTACTTC. Its protein product is CASRAQGEASEQYF.

V usage is TRBV11-2 and J usage is TRBJ1-1; D ambiguous. The V end was cut by 5 bases, the J end by 3 bases, with 7 bases between. Germline CDR1 reads SGHAT; CDR2 reads FQNNGV. The CDR3 sequence is 12 residues long. CDR3 DNA: TGTGCCAGCAGCCAGCAGTACACTGAAGCTTTCTTT. This translates into CASSQQYTEAFF.

This chain uses TRBV7-3 with TRBJ2-5, with 7 bases lining up with TRBD1. CDR1 SGHTA and CDR2 FQGTGA come from the germline V gene. The CDR3 contains 14 residues. Trimming cost V 3 bases and J 2 bases; bases outside gene matches: 3. This CDR3 is CASSLTGIQETQYF. The CDR3 coding sequence is TGTGCCAGCAGCTTGACAGGGATACAAGAGACCCAGTACTTC.

The chain recombines TRBV7-2 with TRBJ2-5, with 10 positions matching TRBD1. The V gene end was trimmed by 1 base and the J gene end by 5 bases; junction bases not matched to a gene: 4. CDR3 length: 15 amino acids. Germline V gives CDR1 SGHTA, CDR2 FQGNSA. CDR3 DNA: TGTGCCAGCAGCTTAGGGACAGGGGGAAAGGAGACCCAGTACTTC. Its translation is CASSLGTGGKETQYF.

The rearrangement links TRBV5-1 to TRBJ1-5, with a possible D match to TRBD1 (5 bases). V gave up 10 bases and J gave up 2 bases, with 13 bases separating them. Germline V gene sequence: CDR1 SGHRS, CDR2 YFSETQ. The CDR3 length is 13 residues. CDR3 sequence reads: CALPGAGNQPQHF. The DNA of the CDR3 is TGCGCCCTTCCCGGGGCAGGCAATCAGCCCCAGCATTTT.